This T cell receptor (beta chain) was sequenced in a study of STAT5B mutations in CD4+ large granular lymphocyte leukemia. Original analysis: A productive frequency of 2.59 x 10-5 was the lowest detectable. The table came from immunoSEQ multiplex PCR; TCRdb's copy has only in-frame clones and leaves some out. V and J calls and clone size are those listed in that table; D and trimming were worked out from the DNA. The data show tens of thousands of clones, 70% to 90% seen once. The sample consisted of CD4+ T cells from blood buffy coats. The sequence was collected from a human donor in good health.

The CDR3 nucleotides are TGTGCCAGCAGCTTCACAGACGACCTACAAGAGACCCAGTACTTC. Its protein product is CASSFTDDLQETQYF. The V gene is TRBV7-6, the J gene TRBJ2-5, with unresolved D. V lost 3 bases and J 2 bases, leaving 13 bases between the germline ends. Per the germline V gene, CDR1 is SGHVS and CDR2 is FNYEAQ. The CDR3 totals 15 residues.